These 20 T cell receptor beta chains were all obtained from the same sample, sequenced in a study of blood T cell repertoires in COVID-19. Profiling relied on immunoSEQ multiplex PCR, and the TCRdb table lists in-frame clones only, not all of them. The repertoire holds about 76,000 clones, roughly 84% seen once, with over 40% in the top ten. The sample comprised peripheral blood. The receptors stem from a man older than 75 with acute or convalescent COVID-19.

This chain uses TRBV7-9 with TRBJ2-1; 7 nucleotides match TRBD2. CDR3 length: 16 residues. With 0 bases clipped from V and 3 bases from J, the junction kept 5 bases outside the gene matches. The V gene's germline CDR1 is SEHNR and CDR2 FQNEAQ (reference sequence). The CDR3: CASSLARGVSYNEQFF. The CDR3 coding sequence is TGTGCCAGCAGCTTAGCCCGGGGGGTGAGCTACAATGAGCAGTTCTTC.

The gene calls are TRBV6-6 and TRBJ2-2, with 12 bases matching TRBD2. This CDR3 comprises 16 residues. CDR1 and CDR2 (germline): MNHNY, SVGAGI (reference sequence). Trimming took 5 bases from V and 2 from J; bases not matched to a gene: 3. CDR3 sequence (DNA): TGTGCCAGCAGTAGGACTAGCGGGACAAACACCGGGGAGCTGTTTTTT. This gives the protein CASSRTSGTNTGELFF.

In DNA form, the CDR3 reads TGCGCCAGCAGCTTACCGACAGGGGGCTCCTACGAGCAGTACTTC. Protein sequence: CASSLPTGGSYEQYF. The rearrangement joins TRBV5-1 to TRBJ2-7, with 9 bases matching TRBD1. CDR3 length: 15 residues. CDR1 is SGHRS, CDR2 YFSETQ, per germline. The trim removed 2 bases at V and 0 bases at J, leaving 3 bases unmatched.

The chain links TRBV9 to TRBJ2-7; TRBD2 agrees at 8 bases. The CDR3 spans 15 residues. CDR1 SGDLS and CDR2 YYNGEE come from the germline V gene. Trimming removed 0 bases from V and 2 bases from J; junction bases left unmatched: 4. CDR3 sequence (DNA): TGTGCCAGCAGCGTAGAAACTAGCGGCCCCTACGAGCAGTACTTC. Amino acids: CASSVETSGPYEQYF.

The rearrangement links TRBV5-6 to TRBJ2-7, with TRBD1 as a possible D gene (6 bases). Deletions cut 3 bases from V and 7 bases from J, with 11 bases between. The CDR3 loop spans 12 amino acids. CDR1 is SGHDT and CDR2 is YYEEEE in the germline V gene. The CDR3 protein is CASSSTDREQYF. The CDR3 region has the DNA TGTGCCAGCAGCTCGACAGACAGGGAGCAGTACTTC.

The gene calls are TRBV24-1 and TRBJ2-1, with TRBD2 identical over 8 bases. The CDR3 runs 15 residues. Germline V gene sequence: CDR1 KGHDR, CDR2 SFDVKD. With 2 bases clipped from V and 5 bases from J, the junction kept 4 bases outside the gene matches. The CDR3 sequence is CATSDWGTRDNEQFF. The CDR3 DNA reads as TGTGCCACCAGTGATTGGGGGACTAGGGACAATGAGCAGTTCTTC.

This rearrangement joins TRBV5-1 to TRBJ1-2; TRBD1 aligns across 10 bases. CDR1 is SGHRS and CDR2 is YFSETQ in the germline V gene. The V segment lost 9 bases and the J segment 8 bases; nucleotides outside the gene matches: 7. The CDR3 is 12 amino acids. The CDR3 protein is CATGTGENGYTF. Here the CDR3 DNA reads TGCGCCACCGGGACAGGGGAGAACGGCTACACCTTC.

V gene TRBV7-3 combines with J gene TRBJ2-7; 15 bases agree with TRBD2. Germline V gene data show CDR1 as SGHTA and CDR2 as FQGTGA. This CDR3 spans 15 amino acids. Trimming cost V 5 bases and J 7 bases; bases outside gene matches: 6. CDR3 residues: CASSPGLAGGGEQYF. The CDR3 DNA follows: TGTGCCAGCAGCCCGGGACTAGCGGGAGGAGGGGAGCAGTACTTC.

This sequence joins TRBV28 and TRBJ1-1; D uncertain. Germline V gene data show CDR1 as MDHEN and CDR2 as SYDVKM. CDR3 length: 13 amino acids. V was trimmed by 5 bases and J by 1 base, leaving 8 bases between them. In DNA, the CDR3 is TGTGCCAGCAGTCAAGCGGCGAACACTGAAGCTTTCTTT. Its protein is CASSQAANTEAFF.

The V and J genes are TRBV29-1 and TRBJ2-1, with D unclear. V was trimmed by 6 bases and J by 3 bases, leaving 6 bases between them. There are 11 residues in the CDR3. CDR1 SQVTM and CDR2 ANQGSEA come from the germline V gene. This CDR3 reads CSVAIYNEQFF. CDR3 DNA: TGCAGCGTAGCCATCTACAATGAGCAGTTCTTC.

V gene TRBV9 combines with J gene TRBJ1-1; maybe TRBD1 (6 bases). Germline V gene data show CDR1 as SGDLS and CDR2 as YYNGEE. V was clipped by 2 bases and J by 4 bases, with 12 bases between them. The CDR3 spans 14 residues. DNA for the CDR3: TGTGCCAGCAGCGTCGGGGGGGCAGGCACTGAAGCTTTCTTT. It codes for CASSVGGAGTEAFF.

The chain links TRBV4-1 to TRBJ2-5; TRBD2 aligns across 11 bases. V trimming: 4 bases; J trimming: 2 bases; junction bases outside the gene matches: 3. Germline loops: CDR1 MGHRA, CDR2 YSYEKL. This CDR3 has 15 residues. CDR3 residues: CASSPRLAGQETQYF. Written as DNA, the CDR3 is TGCGCCAGCAGCCCGCGACTAGCGGGGCAAGAGACCCAGTACTTC.

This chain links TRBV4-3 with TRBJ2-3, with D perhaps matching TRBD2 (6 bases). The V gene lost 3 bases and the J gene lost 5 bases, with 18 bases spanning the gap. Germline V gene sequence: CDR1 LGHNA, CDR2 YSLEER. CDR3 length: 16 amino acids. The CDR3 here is CASSQSYGGSVDTQYF. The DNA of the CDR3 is TGCGCCAGCAGCCAGAGCTACGGGGGATCAGTAGATACGCAGTATTTT.

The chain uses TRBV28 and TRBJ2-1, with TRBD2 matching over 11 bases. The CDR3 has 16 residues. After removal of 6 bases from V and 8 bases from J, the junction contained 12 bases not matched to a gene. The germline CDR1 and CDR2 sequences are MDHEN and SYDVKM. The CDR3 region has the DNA TGTGCCAGCAGATCTTACTTAGCGGGAGGGACGGATGAGCAGTTCTTC. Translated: CASRSYLAGGTDEQFF.

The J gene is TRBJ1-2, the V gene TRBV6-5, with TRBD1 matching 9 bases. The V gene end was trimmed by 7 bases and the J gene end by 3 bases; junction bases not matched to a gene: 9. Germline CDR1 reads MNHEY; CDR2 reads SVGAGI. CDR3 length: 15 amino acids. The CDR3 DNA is TGTGCCAGCACCTTCGGGACAGGGAAAGACTATGGCTACACCTTC. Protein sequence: CASTFGTGKDYGYTF.

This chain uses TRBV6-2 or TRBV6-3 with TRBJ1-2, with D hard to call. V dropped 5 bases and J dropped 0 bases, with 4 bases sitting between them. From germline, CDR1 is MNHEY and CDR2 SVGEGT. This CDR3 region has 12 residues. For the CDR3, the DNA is TGTGCCAGCAGTCCGTCTAACTATGGCTACACCTTC. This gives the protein CASSPSNYGYTF.

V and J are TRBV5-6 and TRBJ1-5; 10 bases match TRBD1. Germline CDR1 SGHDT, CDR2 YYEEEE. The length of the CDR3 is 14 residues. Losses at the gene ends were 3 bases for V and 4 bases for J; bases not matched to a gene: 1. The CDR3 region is CASSWGQGNQPQHF. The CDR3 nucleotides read TGTGCCAGCAGCTGGGGACAGGGGAATCAGCCCCAGCATTTT.

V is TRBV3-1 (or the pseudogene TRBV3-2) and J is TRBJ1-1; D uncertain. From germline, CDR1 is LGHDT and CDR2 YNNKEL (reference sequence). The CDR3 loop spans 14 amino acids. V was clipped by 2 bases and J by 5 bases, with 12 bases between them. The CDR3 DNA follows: TGTGCCAGCAGCCAATATGATGCGGGGACTGAAGCTTTCTTT. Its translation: CASSQYDAGTEAFF.

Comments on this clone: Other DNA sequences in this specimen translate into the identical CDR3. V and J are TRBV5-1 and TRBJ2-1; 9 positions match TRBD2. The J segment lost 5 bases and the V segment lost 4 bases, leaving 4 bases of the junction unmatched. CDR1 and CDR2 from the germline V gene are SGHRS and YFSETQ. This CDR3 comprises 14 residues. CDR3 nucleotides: TGCGCCAGCAGCCTGGGACTAGCCGACAATGAGCAGTTCTTC. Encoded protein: CASSLGLADNEQFF.

In DNA, the CDR3 is TGTGCCAGCAGTTACCGACAGACTAGCAATCAGCCCCAGCATTTT. Its protein is CASSYRQTSNQPQHF. The rearrangement links TRBV6-5 to TRBJ1-5; a possible D gene is TRBD1 (5 bases). Germline V CDR1 and CDR2: MNHEY, SVGAGI. V was trimmed by 2 bases and J by 0 bases, leaving 8 bases between them. The CDR3 is made up of 15 amino acids.